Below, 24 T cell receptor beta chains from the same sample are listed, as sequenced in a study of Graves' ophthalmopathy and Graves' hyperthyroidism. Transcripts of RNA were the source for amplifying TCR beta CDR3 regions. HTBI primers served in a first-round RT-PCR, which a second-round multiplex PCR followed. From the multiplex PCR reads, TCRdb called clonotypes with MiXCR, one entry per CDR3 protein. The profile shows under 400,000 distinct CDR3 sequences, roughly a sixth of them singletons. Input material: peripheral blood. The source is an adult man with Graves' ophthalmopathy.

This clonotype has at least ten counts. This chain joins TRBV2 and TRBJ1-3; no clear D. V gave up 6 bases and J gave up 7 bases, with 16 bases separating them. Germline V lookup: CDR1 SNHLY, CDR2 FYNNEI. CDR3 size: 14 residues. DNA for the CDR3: TGTGCCAGCAGCCGAGACCCCCGCGGCAACACCATATATTTT. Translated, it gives CASSRDPRGNTIYF. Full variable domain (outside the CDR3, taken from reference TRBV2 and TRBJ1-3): EPEVTQTPSHQVTQMGQEVILRCVPISNHLYFYWYRQILGQKVEFLVSFYNNEISEKSEIFDDQFSVERPDGSNFTLKIRSTKLEDSAMYFCASSRDPRGNTIYFGEGSWLTVV.

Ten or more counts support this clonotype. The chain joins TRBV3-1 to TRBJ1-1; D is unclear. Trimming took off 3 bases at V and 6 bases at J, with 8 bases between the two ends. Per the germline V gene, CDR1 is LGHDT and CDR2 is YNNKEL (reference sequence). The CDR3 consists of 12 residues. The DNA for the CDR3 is TGTGCCAGCAGCCAGGATACAGCTGAAGCTTTCTTT. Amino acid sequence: CASSQDTAEAFF.

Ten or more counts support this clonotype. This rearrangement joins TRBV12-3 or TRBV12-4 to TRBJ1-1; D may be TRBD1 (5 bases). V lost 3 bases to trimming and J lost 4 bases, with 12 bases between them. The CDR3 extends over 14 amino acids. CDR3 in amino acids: CASSFLRGSTEAFF. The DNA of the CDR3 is TGTGCCAGCAGTTTTTTGAGGGGATCCACTGAAGCTTTCTTT.

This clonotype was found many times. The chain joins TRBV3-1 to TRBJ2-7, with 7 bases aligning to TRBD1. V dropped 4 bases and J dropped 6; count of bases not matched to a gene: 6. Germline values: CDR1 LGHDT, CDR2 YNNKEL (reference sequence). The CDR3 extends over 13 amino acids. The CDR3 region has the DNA TGTGCCAGCAGCCGCGAGACAGGGTTCGAGCAGTACTTC. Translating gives CASSRETGFEQYF.

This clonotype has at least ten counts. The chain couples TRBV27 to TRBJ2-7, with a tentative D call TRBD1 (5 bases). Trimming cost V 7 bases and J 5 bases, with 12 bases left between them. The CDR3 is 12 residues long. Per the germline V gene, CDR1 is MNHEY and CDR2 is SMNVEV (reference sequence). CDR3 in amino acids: CASIGAFNEQYF. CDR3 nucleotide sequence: TGTGCCAGCATAGGGGCCTTCAACGAGCAGTACTTC.

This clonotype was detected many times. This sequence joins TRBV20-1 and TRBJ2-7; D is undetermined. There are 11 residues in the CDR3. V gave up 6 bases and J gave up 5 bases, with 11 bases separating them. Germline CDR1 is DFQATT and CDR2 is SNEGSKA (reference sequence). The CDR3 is CSAGGLNEQYF. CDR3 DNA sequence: TGCAGTGCGGGCGGTTTGAACGAGCAGTACTTC.

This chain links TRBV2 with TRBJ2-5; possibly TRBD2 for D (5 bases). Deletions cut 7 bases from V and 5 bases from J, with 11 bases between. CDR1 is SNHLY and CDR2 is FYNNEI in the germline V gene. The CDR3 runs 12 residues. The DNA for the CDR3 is TGTGCCAGCAAAGAGGGATCCGAGACCCAGTACTTC. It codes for CASKEGSETQYF.

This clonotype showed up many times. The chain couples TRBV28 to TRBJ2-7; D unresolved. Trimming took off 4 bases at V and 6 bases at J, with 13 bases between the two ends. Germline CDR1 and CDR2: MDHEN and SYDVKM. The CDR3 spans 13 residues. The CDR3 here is CASSSGSPIEQYF. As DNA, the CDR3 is TGTGCCAGCAGTTCCGGGTCCCCAATCGAGCAGTACTTC.

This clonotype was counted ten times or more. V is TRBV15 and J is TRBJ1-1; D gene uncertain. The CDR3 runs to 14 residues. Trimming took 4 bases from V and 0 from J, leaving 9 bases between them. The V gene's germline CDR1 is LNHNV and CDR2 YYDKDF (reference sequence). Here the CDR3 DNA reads TGTGCCACCAGCATACGCGTGATGAACACTGAAGCTTTCTTT. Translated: CATSIRVMNTEAFF.

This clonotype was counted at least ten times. The CDR3 region is CASSQEGGMTQYF. CDR3 DNA: TGTGCCAGCAGCCAAGAAGGGGGCATGACCCAGTACTTC. The chain has TRBV4-2 and TRBJ2-5, with 7 bases lining up with TRBD1. The CDR3 is 13 amino acids. Looked up from germline, CDR1 is LGHNA and CDR2 is YNFKEQ. The ends lost 0 bases at V and 7 bases at J; junction bases unmatched: 2.

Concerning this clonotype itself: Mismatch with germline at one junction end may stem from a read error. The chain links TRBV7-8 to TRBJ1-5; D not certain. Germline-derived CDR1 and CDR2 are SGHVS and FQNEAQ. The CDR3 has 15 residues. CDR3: CASSFEEGDNQPQPF. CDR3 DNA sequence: TGTGCCAGCAGCTTTGAGGAGGGCGACAATCAGCCCCAGCCTTTT. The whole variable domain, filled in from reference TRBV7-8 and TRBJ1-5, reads GAGVSQSPRYKVAKRGQDVALRCDPISGHVSLFWYQQALGQGPEFLTYFQNEAQLDKSGLPSDRFFAERPEGSVSTLKIQRTQQEDSAVYLCASSFEEGDNQPQPFGDGTRLSIL.

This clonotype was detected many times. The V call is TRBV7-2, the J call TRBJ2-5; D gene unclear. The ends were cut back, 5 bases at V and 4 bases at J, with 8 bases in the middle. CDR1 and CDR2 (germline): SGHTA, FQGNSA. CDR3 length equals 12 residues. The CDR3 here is CASSPTAETQYF. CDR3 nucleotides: TGTGCCAGCAGCCCCACGGCAGAGACCCAGTACTTC. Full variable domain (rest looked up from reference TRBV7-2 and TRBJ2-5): GAGVSQSPSNKVTEKGKDVELRCDPISGHTALYWYRQSLGQGLEFLIYFQGNSAPDKSGLPSDRFSAERTGGSVSTLTIQRTQQEDSAVYLCASSPTAETQYFGPGTRLLVL.

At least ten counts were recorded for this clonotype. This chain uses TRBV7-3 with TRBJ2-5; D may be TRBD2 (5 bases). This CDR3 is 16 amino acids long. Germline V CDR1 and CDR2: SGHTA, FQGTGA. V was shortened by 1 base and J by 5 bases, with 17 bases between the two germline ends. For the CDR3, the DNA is TGTGCCAGCAGCTTAATGGGCCAACACGGCGGGGAGACCCAGTACTTC. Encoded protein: CASSLMGQHGGETQYF.

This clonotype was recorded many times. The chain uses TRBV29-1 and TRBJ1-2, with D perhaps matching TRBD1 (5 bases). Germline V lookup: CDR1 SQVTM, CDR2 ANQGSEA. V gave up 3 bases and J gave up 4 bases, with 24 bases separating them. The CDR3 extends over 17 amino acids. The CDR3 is CSVEIRGAQGSLYGYTF. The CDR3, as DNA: TGCAGCGTTGAGATCAGAGGGGCTCAGGGATCTCTCTATGGCTACACCTTC.

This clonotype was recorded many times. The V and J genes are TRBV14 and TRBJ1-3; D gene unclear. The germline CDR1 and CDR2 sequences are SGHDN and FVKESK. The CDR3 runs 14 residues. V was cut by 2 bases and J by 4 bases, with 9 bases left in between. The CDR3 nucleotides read TGTGCCAGCAGCCAAAGAAGAGGAGGAAACACCATATATTTT. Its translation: CASSQRRGGNTIYF.

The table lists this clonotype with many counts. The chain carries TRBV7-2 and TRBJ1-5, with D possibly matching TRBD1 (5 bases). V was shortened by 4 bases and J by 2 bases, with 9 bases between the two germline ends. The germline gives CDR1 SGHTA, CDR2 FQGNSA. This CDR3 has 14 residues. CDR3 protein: CASSYDSGNQPQHF. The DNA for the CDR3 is TGTGCCAGCAGCTACGACAGTGGCAATCAGCCCCAGCATTTT. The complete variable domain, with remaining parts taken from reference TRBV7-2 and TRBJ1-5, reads GAGVSQSPSNKVTEKGKDVELRCDPISGHTALYWYRQSLGQGLEFLIYFQGNSAPDKSGLPSDRFSAERTGGSVSTLTIQRTQQEDSAVYLCASSYDSGNQPQHFGDGTRLSIL.

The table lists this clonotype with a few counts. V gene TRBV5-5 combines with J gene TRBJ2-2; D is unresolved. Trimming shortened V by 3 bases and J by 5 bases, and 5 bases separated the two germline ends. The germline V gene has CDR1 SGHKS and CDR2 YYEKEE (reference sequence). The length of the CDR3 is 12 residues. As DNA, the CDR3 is TGTGCCAGCAGCTCCGCTACCGGGGAGCTGTTTTTT. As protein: CASSSATGELFF.

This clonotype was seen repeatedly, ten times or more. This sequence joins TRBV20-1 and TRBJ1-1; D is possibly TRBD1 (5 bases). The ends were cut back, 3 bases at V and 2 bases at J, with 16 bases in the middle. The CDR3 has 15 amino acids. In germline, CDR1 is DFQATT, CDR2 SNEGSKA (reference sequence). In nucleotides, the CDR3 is TGCAGTGCTAGCTCTCTTGACAGTGCAAACACTGAAGCTTTCTTT. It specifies CSASSLDSANTEAFF.

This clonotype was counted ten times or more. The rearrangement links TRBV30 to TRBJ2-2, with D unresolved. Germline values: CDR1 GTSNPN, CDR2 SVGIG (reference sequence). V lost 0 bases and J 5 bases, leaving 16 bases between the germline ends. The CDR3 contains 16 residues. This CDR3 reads CAWSVLGRLTTGELFF. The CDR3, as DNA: TGTGCCTGGAGTGTTCTCGGCCGATTGACGACCGGGGAGCTGTTTTTT.

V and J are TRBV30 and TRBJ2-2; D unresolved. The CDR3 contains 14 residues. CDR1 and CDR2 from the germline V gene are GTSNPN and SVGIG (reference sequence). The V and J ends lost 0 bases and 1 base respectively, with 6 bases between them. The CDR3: CAWSVKRNTGELFF. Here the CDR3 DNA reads TGTGCCTGGAGTGTAAAGAGGAACACCGGGGAGCTGTTTTTT.

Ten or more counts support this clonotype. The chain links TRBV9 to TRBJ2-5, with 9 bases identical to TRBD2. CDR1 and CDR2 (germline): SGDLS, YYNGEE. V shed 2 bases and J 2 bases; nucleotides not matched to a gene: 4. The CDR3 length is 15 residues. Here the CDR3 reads CASSVTAGGQETQYF. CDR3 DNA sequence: TGTGCCAGCAGCGTTACAGCGGGGGGACAAGAGACCCAGTACTTC.

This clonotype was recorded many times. For the CDR3, the DNA is TGTGCCAGCAGTCCGGGACTCTATCGGGATCAGCCCCAGCATTTT. Translating gives CASSPGLYRDQPQHF. V and J are TRBV6-2 or TRBV6-3 and TRBJ1-5; D is perhaps TRBD1 (5 bases). V was clipped by 5 bases and J by 5 bases, with 16 bases between them. Looked up from germline, CDR1 is MNHEY and CDR2 is SVGEGT. CDR3 size: 15 residues.

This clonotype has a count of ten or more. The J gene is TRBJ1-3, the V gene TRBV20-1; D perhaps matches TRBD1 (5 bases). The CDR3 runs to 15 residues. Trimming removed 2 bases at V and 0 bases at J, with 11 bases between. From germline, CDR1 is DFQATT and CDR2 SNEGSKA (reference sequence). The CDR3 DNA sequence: TGCAGTGCTAGAAATTCAGGGAGCTCTGGAAACACCATATATTTT. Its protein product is CSARNSGSSGNTIYF.

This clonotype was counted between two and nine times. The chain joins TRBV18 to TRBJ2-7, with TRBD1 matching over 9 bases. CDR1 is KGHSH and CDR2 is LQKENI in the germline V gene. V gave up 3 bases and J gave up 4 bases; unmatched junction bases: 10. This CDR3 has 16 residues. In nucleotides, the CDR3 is TGTGCCAGCTCACCCCAAGGTGGGACAGGGCTTTACGAGCAGTACTTC. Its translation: CASSPQGGTGLYEQYF.